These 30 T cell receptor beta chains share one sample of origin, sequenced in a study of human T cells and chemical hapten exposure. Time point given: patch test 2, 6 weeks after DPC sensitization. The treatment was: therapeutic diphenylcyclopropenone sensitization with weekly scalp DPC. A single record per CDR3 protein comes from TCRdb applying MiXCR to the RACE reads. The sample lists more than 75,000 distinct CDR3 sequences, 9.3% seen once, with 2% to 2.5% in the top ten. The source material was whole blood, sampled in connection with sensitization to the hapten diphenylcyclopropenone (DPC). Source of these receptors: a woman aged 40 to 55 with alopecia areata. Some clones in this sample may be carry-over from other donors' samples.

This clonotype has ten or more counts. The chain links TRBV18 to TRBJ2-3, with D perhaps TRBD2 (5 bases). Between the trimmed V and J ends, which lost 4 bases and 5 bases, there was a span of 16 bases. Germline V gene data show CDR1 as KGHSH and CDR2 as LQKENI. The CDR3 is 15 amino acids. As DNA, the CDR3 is TGTGCCAGCTCACTTGATACGGCGGGCGGAGATACGCAGTATTTT. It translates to CASSLDTAGGDTQYF.

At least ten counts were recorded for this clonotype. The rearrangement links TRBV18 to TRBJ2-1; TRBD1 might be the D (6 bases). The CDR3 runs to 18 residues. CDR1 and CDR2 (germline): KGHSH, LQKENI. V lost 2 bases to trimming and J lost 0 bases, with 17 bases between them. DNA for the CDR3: TGTGCCAGCTCACCAAAGTTTCCGGGACATCCCTCCTACAATGAGCAGTTCTTC. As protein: CASSPKFPGHPSYNEQFF.

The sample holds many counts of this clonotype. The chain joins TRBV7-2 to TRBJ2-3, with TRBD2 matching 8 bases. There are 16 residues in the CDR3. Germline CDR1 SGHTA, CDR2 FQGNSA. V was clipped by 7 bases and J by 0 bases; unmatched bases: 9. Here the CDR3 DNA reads TGTGCCAGCACCAGGCTAGCGGGCCTGAGCACAGATACGCAGTATTTT. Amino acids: CASTRLAGLSTDTQYF.

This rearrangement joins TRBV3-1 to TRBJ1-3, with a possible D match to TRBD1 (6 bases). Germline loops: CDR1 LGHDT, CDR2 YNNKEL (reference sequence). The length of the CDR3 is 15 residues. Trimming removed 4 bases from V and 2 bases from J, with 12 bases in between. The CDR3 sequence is CASSPTGTTGNTIYF. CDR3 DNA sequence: TGTGCCAGCAGCCCGACCGGGACAACTGGAAACACCATATATTTT.

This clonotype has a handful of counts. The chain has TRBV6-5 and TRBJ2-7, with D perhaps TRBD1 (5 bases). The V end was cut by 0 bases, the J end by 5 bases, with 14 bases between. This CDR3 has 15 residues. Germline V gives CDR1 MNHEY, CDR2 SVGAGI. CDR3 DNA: TGTGCCAGCAGTTACTCGCAGGGTCGGGTCGACGAGCAGTACTTC. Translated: CASSYSQGRVDEQYF.

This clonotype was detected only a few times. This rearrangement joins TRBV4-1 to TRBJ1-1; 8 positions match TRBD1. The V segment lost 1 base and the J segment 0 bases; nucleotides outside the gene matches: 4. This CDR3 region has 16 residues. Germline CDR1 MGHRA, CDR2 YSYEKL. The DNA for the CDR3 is TGCGCCAGCAGCCAAGGGACAGGGCTTTTGAACACTGAAGCTTTCTTT. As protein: CASSQGTGLLNTEAFF.

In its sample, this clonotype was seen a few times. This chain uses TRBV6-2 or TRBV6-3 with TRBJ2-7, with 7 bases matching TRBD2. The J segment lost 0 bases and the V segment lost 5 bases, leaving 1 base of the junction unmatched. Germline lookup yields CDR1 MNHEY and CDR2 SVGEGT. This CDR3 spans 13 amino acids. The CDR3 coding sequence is TGTGCCAGCAGTGGGACTAACTCCTACGAGCAGTACTTC. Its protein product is CASSGTNSYEQYF.

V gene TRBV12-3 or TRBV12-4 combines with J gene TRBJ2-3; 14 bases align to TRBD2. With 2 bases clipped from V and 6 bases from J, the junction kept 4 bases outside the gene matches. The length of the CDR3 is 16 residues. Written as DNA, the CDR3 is TGTGCCAGCAGTTTAATTTGGACTAGCGGGAGGGATACGCAGTATTTT. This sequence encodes CASSLIWTSGRDTQYF.

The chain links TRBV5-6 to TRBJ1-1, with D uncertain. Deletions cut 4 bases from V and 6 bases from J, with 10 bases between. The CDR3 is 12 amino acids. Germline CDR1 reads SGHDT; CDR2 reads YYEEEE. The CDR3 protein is CASSRDFAEAFF. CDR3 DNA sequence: TGTGCCAGCAGCAGGGATTTCGCTGAAGCTTTCTTT.

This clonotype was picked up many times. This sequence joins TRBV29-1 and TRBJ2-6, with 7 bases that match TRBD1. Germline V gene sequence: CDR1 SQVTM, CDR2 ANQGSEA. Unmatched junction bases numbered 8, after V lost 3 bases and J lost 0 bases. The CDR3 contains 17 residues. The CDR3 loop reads CSVDDRAESSGANVLTF. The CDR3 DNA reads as TGCAGCGTTGACGACAGGGCCGAGAGCTCTGGGGCCAACGTCCTGACTTTC. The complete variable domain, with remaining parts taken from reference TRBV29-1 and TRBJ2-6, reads SAVISQKPSRDICQRGTSLTIQCQVDSQVTMMFWYRQQPGQSLTLIATANQGSEATYESGFVIDKFPISRPNLTFSTLTVSNMSPEDSSIYLCSVDDRAESSGANVLTFGAGSRLTVL.

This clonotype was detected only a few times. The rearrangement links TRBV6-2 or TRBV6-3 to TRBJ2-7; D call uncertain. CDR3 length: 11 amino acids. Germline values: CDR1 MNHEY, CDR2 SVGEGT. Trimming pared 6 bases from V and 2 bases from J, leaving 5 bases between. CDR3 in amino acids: CASSQTYEQYF. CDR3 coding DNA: TGTGCCAGCAGCCAAACCTACGAGCAGTACTTC.

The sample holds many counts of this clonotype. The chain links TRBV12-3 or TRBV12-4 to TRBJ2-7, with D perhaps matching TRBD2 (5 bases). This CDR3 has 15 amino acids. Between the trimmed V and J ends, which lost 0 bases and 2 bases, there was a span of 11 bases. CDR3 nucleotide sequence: TGTGCCAGCAGTTTAGCGCCGGGGTTGGCCTACGAGCAGTACTTC. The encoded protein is CASSLAPGLAYEQYF.

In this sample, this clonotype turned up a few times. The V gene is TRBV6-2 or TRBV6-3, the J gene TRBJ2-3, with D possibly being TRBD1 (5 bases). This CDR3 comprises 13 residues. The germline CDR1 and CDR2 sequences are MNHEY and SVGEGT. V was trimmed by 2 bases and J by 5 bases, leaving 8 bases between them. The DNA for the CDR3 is TGTGCCAGCAGTTACGGCAGGGTAGATACGCAGTATTTT. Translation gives CASSYGRVDTQYF.

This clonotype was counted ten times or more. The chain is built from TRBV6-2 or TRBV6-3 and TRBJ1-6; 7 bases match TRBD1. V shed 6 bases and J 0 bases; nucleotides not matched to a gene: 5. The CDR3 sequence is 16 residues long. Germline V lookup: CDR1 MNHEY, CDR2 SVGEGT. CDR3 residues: CASSSRDSSYNSPLHF. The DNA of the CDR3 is TGTGCCAGCAGCTCCCGGGACAGCTCCTATAATTCACCCCTCCACTTT.

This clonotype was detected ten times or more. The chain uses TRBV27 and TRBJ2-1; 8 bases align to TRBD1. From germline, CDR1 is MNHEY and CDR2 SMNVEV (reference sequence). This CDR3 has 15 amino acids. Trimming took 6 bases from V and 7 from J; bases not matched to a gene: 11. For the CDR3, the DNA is TGTGCCAGCAGCTCCAACAGGGGGTGGCCGAATGAGCAGTTCTTC. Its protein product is CASSSNRGWPNEQFF.

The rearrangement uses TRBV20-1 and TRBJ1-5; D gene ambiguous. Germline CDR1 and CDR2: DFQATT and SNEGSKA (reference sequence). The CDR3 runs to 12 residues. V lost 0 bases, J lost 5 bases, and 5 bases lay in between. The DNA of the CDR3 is TGCAGTGCTAGAGACCCGGATCAGCCCCAGCATTTT. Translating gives CSARDPDQPQHF.

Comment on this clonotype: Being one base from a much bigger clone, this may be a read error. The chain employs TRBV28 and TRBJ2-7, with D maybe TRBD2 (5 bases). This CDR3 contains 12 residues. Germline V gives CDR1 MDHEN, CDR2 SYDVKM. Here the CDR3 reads CASSARVWERYF. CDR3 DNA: TGTGCCAGCAGTGCTAGGGTGTGGGAGCGGTACTTC. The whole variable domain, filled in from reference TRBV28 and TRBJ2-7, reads DVKVTQSSRYLVKRTGEKVFLECVQDMDHENMFWYRQDPGLGLRLIYFSYDVKMKEKGDIPEGYSVSREKKERFSLILESASTNQTSMYLCASSARVWERYFGPGTRLTVT.

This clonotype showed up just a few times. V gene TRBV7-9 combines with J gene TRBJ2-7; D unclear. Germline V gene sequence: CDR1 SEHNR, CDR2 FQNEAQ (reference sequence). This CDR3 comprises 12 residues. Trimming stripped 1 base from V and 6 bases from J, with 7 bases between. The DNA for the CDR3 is TGTGCCAGCAGCTTAGGGGTGGGCGAGCAGTACTTC. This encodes CASSLGVGEQYF.

The CDR3 region is CASSQALWGLADTQYF. The CDR3 DNA reads as TGCGCCAGCAGCCAAGCCCTGTGGGGGCTCGCAGATACGCAGTATTTT. The genes are TRBV4-1 and TRBJ2-3, with D possibly matching TRBD1 (6 bases). V was cut by 1 base and J by 4 bases, with 15 bases left in between. Germline V gene sequence: CDR1 MGHRA, CDR2 YSYEKL. This CDR3 spans 16 amino acids.

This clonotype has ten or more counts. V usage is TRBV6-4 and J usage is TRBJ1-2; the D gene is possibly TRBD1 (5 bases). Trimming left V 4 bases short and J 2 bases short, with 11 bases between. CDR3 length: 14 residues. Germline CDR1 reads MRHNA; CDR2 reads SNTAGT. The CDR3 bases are TGTGCCAGCAGTGTCCCGGGGGGGAACTATGGCTACACCTTC. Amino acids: CASSVPGGNYGYTF.

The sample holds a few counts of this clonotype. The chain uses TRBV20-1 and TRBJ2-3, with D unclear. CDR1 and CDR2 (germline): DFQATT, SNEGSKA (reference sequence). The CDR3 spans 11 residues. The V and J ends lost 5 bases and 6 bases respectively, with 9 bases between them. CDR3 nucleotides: TGCAGTGCTGGTGTCTTTGATACGCAGTATTTT. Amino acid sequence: CSAGVFDTQYF.

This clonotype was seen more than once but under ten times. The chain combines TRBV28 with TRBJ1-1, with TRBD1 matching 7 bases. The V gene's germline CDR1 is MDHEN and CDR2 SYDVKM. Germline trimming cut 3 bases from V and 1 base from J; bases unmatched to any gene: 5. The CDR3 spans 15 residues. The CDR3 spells CASSFHGTANTEAFF. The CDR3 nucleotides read TGTGCCAGCAGTTTTCACGGGACAGCGAACACTGAAGCTTTCTTT.

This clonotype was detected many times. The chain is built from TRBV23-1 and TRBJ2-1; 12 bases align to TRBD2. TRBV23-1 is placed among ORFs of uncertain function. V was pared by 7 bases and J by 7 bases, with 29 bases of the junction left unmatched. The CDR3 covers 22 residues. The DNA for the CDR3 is TGCGCCAGCACCCTCGGGGGGCAGAGCATAGATAGGACTAGCGGGGTCTGGAATGAGCAGTTCTTC. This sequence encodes CASTLGGQSIDRTSGVWNEQFF.

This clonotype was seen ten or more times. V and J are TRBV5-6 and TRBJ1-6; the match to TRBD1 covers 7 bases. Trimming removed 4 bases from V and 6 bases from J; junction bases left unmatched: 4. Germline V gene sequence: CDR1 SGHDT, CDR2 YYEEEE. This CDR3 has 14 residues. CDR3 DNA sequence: TGTGCCAGCAGCCCGGGACAGCGTAATTCACCCCTCCACTTT. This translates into CASSPGQRNSPLHF.

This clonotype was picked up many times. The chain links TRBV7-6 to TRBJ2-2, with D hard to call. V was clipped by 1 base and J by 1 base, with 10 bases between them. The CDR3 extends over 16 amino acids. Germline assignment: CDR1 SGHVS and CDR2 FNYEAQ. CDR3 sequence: CASSLDQAMNTGELFF. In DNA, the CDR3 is TGTGCCAGCAGCTTAGACCAAGCGATGAACACCGGGGAGCTGTTTTTT. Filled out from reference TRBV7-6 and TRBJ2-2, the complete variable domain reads GAGVSQSPRYKVTKRGQDVALRCDPISGHVSLYWYRQALGQGPEFLTYFNYEAQQDKSGLPNDRFSAERPEGSISTLTIQRTEQRDSAMYRCASSLDQAMNTGELFFGEGSRLTVL.

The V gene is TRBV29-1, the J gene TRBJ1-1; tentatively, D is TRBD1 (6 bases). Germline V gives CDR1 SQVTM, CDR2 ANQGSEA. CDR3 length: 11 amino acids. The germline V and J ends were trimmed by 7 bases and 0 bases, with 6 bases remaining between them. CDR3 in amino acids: CSGQVNTEAFF. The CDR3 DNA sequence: TGCAGCGGACAGGTGAACACTGAAGCTTTCTTT.

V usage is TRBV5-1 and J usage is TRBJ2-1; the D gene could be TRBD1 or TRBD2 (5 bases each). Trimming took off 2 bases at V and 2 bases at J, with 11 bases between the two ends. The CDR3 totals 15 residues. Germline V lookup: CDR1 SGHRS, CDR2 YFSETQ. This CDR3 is CASSFAGTTYNEQFF. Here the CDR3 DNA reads TGCGCCAGCAGCTTCGCCGGGACCACCTACAATGAGCAGTTCTTC.

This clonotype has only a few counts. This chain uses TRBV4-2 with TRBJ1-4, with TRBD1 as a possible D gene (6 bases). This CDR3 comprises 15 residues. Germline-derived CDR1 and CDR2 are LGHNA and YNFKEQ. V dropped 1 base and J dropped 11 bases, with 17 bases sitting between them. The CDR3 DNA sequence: TGTGCCAGCAGCCAAGCCGTGGGGGGCATCCGCAAACTGTTTTTT. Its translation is CASSQAVGGIRKLFF.

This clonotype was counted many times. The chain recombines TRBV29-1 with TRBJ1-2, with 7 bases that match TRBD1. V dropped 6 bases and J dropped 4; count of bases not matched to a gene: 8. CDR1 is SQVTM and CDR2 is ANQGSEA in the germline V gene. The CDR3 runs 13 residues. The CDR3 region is CSVLLQGSYGYTF. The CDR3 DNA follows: TGCAGCGTCTTACTACAGGGGTCCTATGGCTACACCTTC.

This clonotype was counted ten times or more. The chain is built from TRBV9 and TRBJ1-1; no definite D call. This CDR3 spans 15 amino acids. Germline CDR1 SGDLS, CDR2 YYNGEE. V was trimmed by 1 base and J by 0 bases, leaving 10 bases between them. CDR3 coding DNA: TGTGCCAGCAGCGTAAATGTGAGGGTGAACACTGAAGCTTTCTTT. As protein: CASSVNVRVNTEAFF.